This record looks at one T cell receptor beta chain sequence and its context. The antigen is unknown. The length of the CDR3 is 13 residues. Germline CDR1 MDHEN, CDR2 SYDVKM. The V end lost 8 bases, the J end lost 0 bases, and 9 bases lay between the germline ends. These data belong to a study of cytomegalovirus exposure and HLA in healthy donors. Study context: Earlier work reported roughly 120 million unique TCR beta sequences from about 180 million T cells.

Findings of the study overall: Among the most significant clusters, several appeared linked to common viral pathogens in a later analysis.

PCR amplification relied on 60 Vbeta primers (plus 13 Jbeta primers). The protocol was immunoSEQ multiplex PCR, while the TCRdb copy is restricted to in-frame clones and leaves out a portion. Counted here are approximately 270,000 clones, under 90% occurring once; the ten biggest clones make up 0.3%. The chain is built from TRBV28 and TRBJ2-3, with D perhaps TRBD1 (5 bases). The sequence was collected from a girl aged 2 to 9 in good health and CMV-seronegative. Sequenced material: PBMCs. The CDR3: CASGHASTDTQYF. CDR3 nucleotides: TGTGCCAGCGGACATGCAAGCACAGATACGCAGTATTTT. Full variable domain (remainder filled in from reference TRBV28 and TRBJ2-3): DVKVTQSSRYLVKRTGEKVFLECVQDMDHENMFWYRQDPGLGLRLIYFSYDVKMKEKGDIPEGYSVSREKKERFSLILESASTNQTSMYLCASGHASTDTQYFGPGTRLTVL.